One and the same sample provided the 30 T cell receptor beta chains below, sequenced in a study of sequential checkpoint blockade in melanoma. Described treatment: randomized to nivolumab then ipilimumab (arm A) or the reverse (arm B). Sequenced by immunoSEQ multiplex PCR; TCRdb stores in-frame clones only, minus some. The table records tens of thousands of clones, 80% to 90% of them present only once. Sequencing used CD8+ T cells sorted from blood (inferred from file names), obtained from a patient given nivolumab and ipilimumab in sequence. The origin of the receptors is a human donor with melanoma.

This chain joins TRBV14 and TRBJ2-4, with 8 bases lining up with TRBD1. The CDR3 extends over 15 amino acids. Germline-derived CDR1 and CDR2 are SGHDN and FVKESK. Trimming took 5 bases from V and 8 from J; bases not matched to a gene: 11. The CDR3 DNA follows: TGTGCCAGCAGCGACTCAGGGGGCGCCGGGGACATTCAGTACTTC. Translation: CASSDSGGAGDIQYF.

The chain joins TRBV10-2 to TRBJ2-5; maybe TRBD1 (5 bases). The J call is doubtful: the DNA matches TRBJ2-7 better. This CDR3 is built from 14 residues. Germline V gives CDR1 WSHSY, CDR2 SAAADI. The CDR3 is CASSGMGPLYEQYF. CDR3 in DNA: TGCGCCAGCAGTGGTATGGGGCCCCTCTACGAGCAGTACTTC.

CDR3 sequence: CASSAPMDRPDYEQYF. CDR3 nucleotide sequence: TGTGCCAGCAGCGCCCCAATGGACAGGCCCGACTACGAGCAGTACTTC. V usage is TRBV7-9 and J usage is TRBJ2-7; 7 bases fit TRBD1. Germline CDR1 SEHNR, CDR2 FQNEAQ (reference sequence). The CDR3 is 16 residues long. J gave up 3 bases and V 5 bases, and 13 bases lay outside the gene matches.

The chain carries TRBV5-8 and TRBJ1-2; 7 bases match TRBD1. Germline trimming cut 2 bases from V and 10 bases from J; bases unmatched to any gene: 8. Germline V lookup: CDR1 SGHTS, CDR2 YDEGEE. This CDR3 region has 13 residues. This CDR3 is CASSFQGDFSYTF. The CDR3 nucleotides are TGTGCCAGCAGCTTTCAGGGGGATTTCTCCTACACCTTC.

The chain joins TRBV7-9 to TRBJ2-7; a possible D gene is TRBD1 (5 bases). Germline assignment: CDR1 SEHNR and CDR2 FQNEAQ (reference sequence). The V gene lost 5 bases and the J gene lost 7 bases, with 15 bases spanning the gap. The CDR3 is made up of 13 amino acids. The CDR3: CASSLTVKLEQYF. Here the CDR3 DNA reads TGTGCCAGCAGCCTGACAGTAAAATTGGAGCAGTACTTC. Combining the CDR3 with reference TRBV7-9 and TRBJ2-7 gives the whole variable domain DTGVSQNPRHKITKRGQNVTFRCDPISEHNRLYWYRQTLGQGPEFLTYFQNEAQLEKSRLLSDRFSAERPKGSFSTLEIQRTEQGDSAMYLCASSLTVKLEQYFGPGTRLTVT.

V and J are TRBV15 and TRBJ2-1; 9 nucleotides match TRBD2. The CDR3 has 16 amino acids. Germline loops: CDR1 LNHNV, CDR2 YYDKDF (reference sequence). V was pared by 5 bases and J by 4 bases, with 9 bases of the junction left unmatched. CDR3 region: CATSGLAGEDYNEQFF. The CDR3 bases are TGTGCCACCAGCGGATTAGCGGGGGAAGATTACAATGAGCAGTTCTTC.

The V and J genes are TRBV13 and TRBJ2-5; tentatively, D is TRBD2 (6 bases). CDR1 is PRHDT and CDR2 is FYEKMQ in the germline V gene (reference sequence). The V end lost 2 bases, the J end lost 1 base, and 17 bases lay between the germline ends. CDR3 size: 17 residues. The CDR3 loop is CASSLKLGSPTQETQYF. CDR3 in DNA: TGTGCCAGCAGCTTAAAGCTCGGGAGCCCGACCCAAGAGACCCAGTACTTC.

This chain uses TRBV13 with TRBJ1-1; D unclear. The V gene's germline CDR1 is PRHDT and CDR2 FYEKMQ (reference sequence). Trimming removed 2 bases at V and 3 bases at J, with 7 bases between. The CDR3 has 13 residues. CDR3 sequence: CASSLPGDTEAFF. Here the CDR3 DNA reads TGTGCCAGCAGCTTACCCGGGGACACTGAAGCTTTCTTT.

CDR3 amino acids: CASSLRGQPQHF. CDR3 nucleotide sequence: TGTGCCAGCAGTTTACGAGGACAGCCCCAGCATTTT. J is TRBJ1-5 and V is TRBV27; D unresolved. Trimming shortened V by 2 bases and J by 7 bases, and 6 bases separated the two germline ends. This CDR3 contains 12 residues. Germline values: CDR1 MNHEY, CDR2 SMNVEV (reference sequence).

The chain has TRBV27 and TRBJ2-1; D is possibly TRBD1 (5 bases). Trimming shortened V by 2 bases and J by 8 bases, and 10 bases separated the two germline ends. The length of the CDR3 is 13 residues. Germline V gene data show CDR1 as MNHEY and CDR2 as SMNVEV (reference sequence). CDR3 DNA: TGTGCCAGCAGTTTAACAGGTAGACATGAGCAGTTCTTC. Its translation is CASSLTGRHEQFF.

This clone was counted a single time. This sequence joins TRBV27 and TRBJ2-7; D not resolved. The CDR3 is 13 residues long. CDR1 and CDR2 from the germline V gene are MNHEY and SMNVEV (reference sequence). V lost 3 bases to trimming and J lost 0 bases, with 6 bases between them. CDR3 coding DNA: TGTGCCAGCAGTTTCCTCAGCTCCTACGAGCAGTACTTC. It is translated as CASSFLSSYEQYF.

In nucleotides, the CDR3 is TGCGCCACGTCCCGGGACATGCAAAACCCCTACGAGCAGTACTTC. Translated: CATSRDMQNPYEQYF. The chain recombines TRBV10-1 with TRBJ2-7; D might be TRBD1 (6 bases). This CDR3 has 15 residues. Germline V gene sequence: CDR1 WNHNN, CDR2 SYGVQD (reference sequence). The V end was cut by 10 bases, the J end by 2 bases, with 21 bases between.

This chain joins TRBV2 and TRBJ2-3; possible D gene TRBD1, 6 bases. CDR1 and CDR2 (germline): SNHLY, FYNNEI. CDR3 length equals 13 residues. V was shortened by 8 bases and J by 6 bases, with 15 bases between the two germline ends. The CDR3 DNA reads TGTGCCAGCTACACAACAGGGTTGGATACGCAGTATTTT. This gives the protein CASYTTGLDTQYF.

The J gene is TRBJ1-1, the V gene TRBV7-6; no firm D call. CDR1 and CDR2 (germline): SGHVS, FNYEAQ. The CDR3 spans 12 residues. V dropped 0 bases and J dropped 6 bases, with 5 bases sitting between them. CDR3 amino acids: CASSLAGSEAFF. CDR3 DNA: TGTGCCAGCAGCTTAGCTGGCTCTGAAGCTTTCTTT. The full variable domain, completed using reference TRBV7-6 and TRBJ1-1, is GAGVSQSPRYKVTKRGQDVALRCDPISGHVSLYWYRQALGQGPEFLTYFNYEAQQDKSGLPNDRFSAERPEGSISTLTIQRTEQRDSAMYRCASSLAGSEAFFGQGTRLTVV.

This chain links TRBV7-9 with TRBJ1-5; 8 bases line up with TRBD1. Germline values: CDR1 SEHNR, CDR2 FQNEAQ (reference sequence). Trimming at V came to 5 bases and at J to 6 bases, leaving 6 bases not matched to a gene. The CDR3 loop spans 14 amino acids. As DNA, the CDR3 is TGTGCCAGCAGCCGGACAGGGTTTGGTCAGCCCCAGCATTTT. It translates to CASSRTGFGQPQHF.

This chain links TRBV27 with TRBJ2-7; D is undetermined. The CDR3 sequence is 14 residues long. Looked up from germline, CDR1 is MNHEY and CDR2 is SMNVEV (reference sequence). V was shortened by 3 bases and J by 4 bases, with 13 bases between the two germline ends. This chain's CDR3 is CASSFLNQVYEQYF. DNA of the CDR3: TGTGCCAGCAGTTTCCTTAACCAGGTTTACGAGCAGTACTTC.

CDR3 sequence reads: CASSPSGGSSYNSPLHF. In nucleotides, the CDR3 is TGTGCCAGCAGCCCAAGTGGGGGGAGCTCCTATAATTCACCCCTCCACTTT. The rearrangement uses TRBV9 and TRBJ1-6; tentative D call: TRBD1 (5 bases). This CDR3 contains 17 residues. Trimming cost V 4 bases and J 0 bases, with 14 bases left between them. Germline V gene lookup returns CDR1 SGDLS and CDR2 YYNGEE.

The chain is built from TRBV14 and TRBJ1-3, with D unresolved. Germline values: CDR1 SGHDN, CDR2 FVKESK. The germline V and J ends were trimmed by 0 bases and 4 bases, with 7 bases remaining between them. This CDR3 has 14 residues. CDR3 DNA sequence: TGTGCCAGCAGCCAAGATCAACTGGGAAACACCATATATTTT. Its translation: CASSQDQLGNTIYF.

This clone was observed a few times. Here the CDR3 DNA reads TGTGCCAGCAGCCGAACCCTGACGGGGGGGGCGGCTACGCAGTATTTT. It yields the protein CASSRTLTGGAATQYF. The V and J genes are TRBV4-2 and TRBJ2-3, with 8 bases matching TRBD2. CDR1 and CDR2 (germline): LGHNA, YNFKEQ. The CDR3 totals 16 residues. V was clipped by 4 bases and J by 8 bases; unmatched bases: 14.

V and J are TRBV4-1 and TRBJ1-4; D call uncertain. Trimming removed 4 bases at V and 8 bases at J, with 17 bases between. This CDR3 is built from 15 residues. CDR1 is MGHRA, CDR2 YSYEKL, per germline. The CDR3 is CASSLGEGYKEKLFF. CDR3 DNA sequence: TGCGCCAGCAGCCTCGGGGAAGGGTATAAGGAAAAACTGTTTTTT.

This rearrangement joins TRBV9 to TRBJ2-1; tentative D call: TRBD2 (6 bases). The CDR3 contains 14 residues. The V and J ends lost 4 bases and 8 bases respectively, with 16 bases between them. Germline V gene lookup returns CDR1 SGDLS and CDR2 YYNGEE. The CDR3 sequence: CASSSRTTVDEQFF. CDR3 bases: TGTGCCAGCAGCTCACGGACTACGGTCGATGAGCAGTTCTTC.

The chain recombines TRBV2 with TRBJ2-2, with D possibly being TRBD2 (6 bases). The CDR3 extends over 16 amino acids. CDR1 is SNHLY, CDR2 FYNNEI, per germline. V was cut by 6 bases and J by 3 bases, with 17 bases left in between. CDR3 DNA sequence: TGTGCCAGCAGCGTCTCCGGCGGGGAATACACCGGGGAGCTGTTTTTT. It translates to CASSVSGGEYTGELFF.

The CDR3 spells CASSLTGQGIGQPQHF. The CDR3 coding sequence is TGTGCCAGCAGTTTGACGGGACAGGGAATAGGTCAGCCCCAGCATTTT. The V gene is TRBV28, the J gene TRBJ1-5, with TRBD1 matching 9 bases. CDR3 size: 16 residues. Germline V gives CDR1 MDHEN, CDR2 SYDVKM. V was clipped by 3 bases and J by 6 bases; unmatched bases: 9.

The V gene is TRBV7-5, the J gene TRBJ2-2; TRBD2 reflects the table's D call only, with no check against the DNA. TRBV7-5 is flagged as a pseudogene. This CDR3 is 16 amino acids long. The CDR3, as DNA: TGTGCCAGGACGCTAGCGGGGGGAGCGAACACCGGGGAGCTGTTTTTT. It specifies CARTLAGGANTGELFF.

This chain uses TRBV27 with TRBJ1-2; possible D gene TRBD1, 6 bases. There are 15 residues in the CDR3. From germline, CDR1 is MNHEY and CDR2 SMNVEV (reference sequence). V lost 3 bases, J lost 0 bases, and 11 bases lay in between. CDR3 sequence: CASSFLDSPNYGYTF. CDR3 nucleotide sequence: TGTGCCAGCAGTTTCTTGGACAGTCCTAACTATGGCTACACCTTC.

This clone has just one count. CDR3 coding DNA: TGTGCCAGAGAGAAGGGGGCTGAGGGTGGGGCCAACGTCCTGACTTTC. This gives the protein CAREKGAEGGANVLTF. The chain uses TRBV19 and TRBJ2-6, with 7 bases identical to TRBD1. CDR3 length equals 16 residues. The ends lost 9 bases at V and 3 bases at J; junction bases unmatched: 11. Germline V gene lookup returns CDR1 LNHDA and CDR2 SQIVND (reference sequence).

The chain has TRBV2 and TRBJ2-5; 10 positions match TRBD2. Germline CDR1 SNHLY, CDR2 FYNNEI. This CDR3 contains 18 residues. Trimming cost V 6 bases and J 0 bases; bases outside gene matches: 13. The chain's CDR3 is CASRESPGLARYQETQYF. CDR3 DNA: TGTGCCAGCAGAGAAAGTCCGGGACTAGCGAGGTACCAAGAGACCCAGTACTTC. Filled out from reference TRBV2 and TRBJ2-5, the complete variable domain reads EPEVTQTPSHQVTQMGQEVILRCVPISNHLYFYWYRQILGQKVEFLVSFYNNEISEKSEIFDDQFSVERPDGSNFTLKIRSTKLEDSAMYFCASRESPGLARYQETQYFGPGTRLLVL.

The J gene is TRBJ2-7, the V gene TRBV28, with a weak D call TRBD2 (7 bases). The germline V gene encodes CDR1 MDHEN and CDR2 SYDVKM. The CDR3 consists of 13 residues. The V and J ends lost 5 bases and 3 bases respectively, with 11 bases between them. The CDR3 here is CASSGRGGYEQYF. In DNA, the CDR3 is TGTGCCAGCAGTGGAAGGGGGGGCTACGAGCAGTACTTC.

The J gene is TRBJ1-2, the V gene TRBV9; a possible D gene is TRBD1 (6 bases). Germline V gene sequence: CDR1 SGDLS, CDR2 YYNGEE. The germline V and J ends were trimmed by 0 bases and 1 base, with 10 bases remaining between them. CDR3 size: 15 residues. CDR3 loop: CASSVEGDFNYGYTF. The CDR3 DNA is TGTGCCAGCAGCGTAGAGGGGGATTTTAACTATGGCTACACCTTC.

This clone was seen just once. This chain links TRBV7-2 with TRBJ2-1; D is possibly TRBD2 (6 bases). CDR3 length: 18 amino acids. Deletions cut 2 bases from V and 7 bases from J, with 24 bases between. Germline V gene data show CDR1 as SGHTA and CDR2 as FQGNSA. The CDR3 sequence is CASSLLVVAVEGRNEQFF. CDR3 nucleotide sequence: TGTGCCAGCAGCTTATTGGTGGTAGCGGTTGAAGGACGGAATGAGCAGTTCTTC.